This T cell receptor beta chain derives from a study of T cell responses to AZD1222 COVID-19 vaccine. As for this clone: What it recognizes is unknown.

The CDR3 extends over 15 amino acids. This table comes from immunoSEQ multiplex PCR, and its TCRdb copy is limited to in-frame clones, with some not included. This table has 250,000 to 300,000 clones, 94% appearing once. Whole-study results and caveats: In all cases, repertoires were sampled only after the peak T cell response. The span of vaccine-associated CD4 TCRs extended across spike, with dominance at 160-218 and 743-854. Variant regions that are unmutated are reportedly the target of nearly half of spike-specific TCRs.

V gene TRBV21-1 combines with J gene TRBJ2-1; TRBD2 is the table's D call, not checked against the DNA. TRBV21-1 is a pseudogene. The clonotype originates from an adult who received the AZD1222 COVID-19 vaccine. This specimen consisted of peripheral blood, obtained 28 days after the second AZD1222 dose. Here the CDR3 reads CASSERGGGYNEQFF. Written as DNA, the CDR3 is TGTGCCAGCAGCGAACGGGGTGGCGGCTACAATGAGCAGTTCTTC.